These 3 T cell receptor beta chains were sequenced from one sample in a study of cytomegalovirus exposure and HLA in healthy donors. PCR was performed using 60 Vbeta and 13 Jbeta primers. The repertoire was sequenced with immunoSEQ multiplex PCR; TCRdb's copy has only in-frame clones and lacks some. The data hold approximately 240,000 clones, with about 81% observed a single time. The sequenced sample was PBMCs. The source is a middle-aged woman in good health and CMV-seropositive.

The genes are TRBV27 and TRBJ2-1; 9 nucleotides line up with TRBD2. The V segment lost 5 bases and the J segment 1 base; nucleotides outside the gene matches: 6. Germline assignment: CDR1 MNHEY and CDR2 SMNVEV (reference sequence). The CDR3 has 16 amino acids. The chain's CDR3 is CASSTRLAVSYNEQFF. In nucleotides, the CDR3 is TGTGCCAGCAGTACCAGACTAGCGGTATCCTACAATGAGCAGTTCTTC.

The chain employs TRBV5-6 and TRBJ1-4; D gene ambiguous. Germline V lookup: CDR1 SGHDT, CDR2 YYEEEE. The CDR3 loop spans 12 amino acids. V lost 2 bases, J lost 4 bases, and 3 bases lay in between. The CDR3, as DNA: TGTGCCAGCAGCTTCCATAATGAAAAACTGTTTTTT. This gives the protein CASSFHNEKLFF.

V is TRBV7-6 and J is TRBJ1-1; maybe TRBD1 (5 bases). The V gene's germline CDR1 is SGHVS and CDR2 FNYEAQ. The V end was cut by 3 bases, the J end by 2 bases, with 7 bases between. The CDR3 is 13 residues long. The CDR3 spells CASSFDSNTEAFF. CDR3 coding DNA: TGTGCCAGCAGCTTCGACAGCAACACTGAAGCTTTCTTT.